Listed below are T cell receptor beta chains from one sample, sequenced in a study of shared clonotypes between healthy human individuals. Measured with immunoSEQ multiplex PCR; TCRdb has only the in-frame clones, and not every one. The top ten clones hold approximately 24% of a sample with approximately 720,000 clones, approximately 90% of them seen once. Sequenced sample: naive CD8+ T cells sorted from blood. These receptors came from a man younger than 45 in good health. Each CDR3 is given with its conserved first and last residue. Each record gives: J gene, V gene, clone size, D gene, CDR3 protein, CDR3 DNA. D genes are given only for firm matches. Size values are once, few and many counts, or a class for expanded clones, and some rows have none.

J gene: TRBJ2-1
V gene: TRBV7-6
clone size: .
D gene: .
CDR3 protein: CASSATGINEQFF
CDR3 DNA: TGTGCCAGCAGTGCTACAGGAATCAATGAGCAGTTCTTC

J gene: TRBJ2-5
V gene: TRBV7-8
clone size: .
D gene: .
CDR3 protein: CAGDRLAQETQYF
CDR3 DNA: TGTGCCGGGGATAGGTTGGCACAAGAGACCCAGTACTTC

J gene: TRBJ2-1
V gene: TRBV19
clone size: .
D gene: TRBD2
CDR3 protein: CASSLAGVYNEQFF
CDR3 DNA: TGTGCCAGTTCACTAGCGGGAGTCTACAATGAGCAGTTCTTC

J gene: TRBJ2-7
V gene: TRBV29-1
clone size: once
D gene: TRBD1
CDR3 protein: CSVLPLDRGRSYEQYF
CDR3 DNA: TGCAGCGTGCTCCCCTTGGACAGGGGAAGAAGTTACGAGCAGTACTTC

J gene: TRBJ2-7
V gene: TRBV11-2
clone size: .
D gene: .
CDR3 protein: CASSLEAESSYEQYF
CDR3 DNA: TGTGCCAGCAGCTTAGAGGCAGAGTCTTCCTACGAGCAGTACTTC

J gene: TRBJ2-3
V gene: TRBV13
clone size: .
D gene: .
CDR3 protein: CASSLGRDTQYF
CDR3 DNA: TGTGCCAGCAGCTTAGGTCGGGATACGCAGTATTTT

J gene: TRBJ2-1
V gene: TRBV9
clone size: .
D gene: .
CDR3 protein: CASSVFGLNYNEQFF
CDR3 DNA: TGTGCCAGCAGCGTTTTTGGGCTGAATTACAATGAGCAGTTCTTC

J gene: TRBJ2-3
V gene: TRBV19
clone size: .
D gene: TRBD1
CDR3 protein: CASSATGITDTQYF
CDR3 DNA: TGTGCCAGTAGCGCGACAGGGATTACAGATACGCAGTATTTT

J gene: TRBJ2-1
V gene: TRBV29-1
clone size: .
D gene: .
CDR3 protein: CSLLSYNEQFF
CDR3 DNA: TGCAGCCTGCTTTCCTACAATGAGCAGTTCTTC

J gene: TRBJ2-1
V gene: TRBV28
clone size: .
D gene: .
CDR3 protein: CASGSWGSYNEQFF
CDR3 DNA: TGTGCCAGCGGCTCGTGGGGTTCCTACAATGAGCAGTTCTTC

J gene: TRBJ1-5
V gene: TRBV9
clone size: .
D gene: .
CDR3 protein: CASSVGGDNQPQHF
CDR3 DNA: TGTGCCAGCAGCGTAGGCGGTGACAATCAGCCCCAGCATTTT

J gene: TRBJ2-1
V gene: TRBV5-1
clone size: .
D gene: .
CDR3 protein: CASSLEDNEQFF
CDR3 DNA: TGCGCCAGCAGCTTGGAGGACAATGAGCAGTTCTTC